The T cell receptor (beta chain) under discussion was sequenced for a study of cytomegalovirus exposure and HLA in healthy donors. Whole-study findings and limits: Altogether, some 170 TCR beta chains were recorded as cytomegalovirus-associated. Prediction of most subjects' HLA-A and HLA-B alleles by TCR beta sequences was reportedly accurate.

Trimming shortened V by 3 bases and J by 5 bases, and 19 bases separated the two germline ends. The CDR3 spans 15 residues. Per the germline V gene, CDR1 is SQVTM and CDR2 is ANQGSEA. Of note for this clone: As yet, its antigen is unknown.

This PCR relied on a set of 60 Vbeta primers and 13 Jbeta primers. Sequencing used immunoSEQ multiplex PCR; TCRdb keeps in-frame clones, though not all of them. This sample has some 270,000 clones, with 80% found just once. The clonotype originates from a girl aged 2 to 9 in good health and CMV-seronegative. V gene TRBV29-1 combines with J gene TRBJ1-2; a weak D match, TRBD1 (5 bases). What was sequenced was PBMCs. The CDR3, as DNA: TGCAGCGTTGATAGGCCCGGGGGTTCCGAATATGGCTACACCTTC. This codes for CSVDRPGGSEYGYTF.